Listed below are T cell receptor beta chains from one sample, sequenced in a study of blood T cell repertoires in COVID-19. Some clones are missing from TCRdb's copy, which holds only in-frame ones; the method was immunoSEQ multiplex PCR. The sample has 80,000 or so clones; around 80% are singletons. Material for sequencing was peripheral blood. The receptors here all came from a man aged 60 to 69 with acute or convalescent COVID-19. CDR3s include the opening cysteine and the closing phenylalanine or tryptophan. D genes are given only for firm matches. Clone sizes are given selectively: once, few, many, or a class where the clone is expanded.

CDR3 length	V gene	D gene	J gene	clone size	CDR3 DNA	CDR3 protein
13	TRBV28	-	TRBJ2-7	few	TGTGCCAGCAGTTTTTCCTCCGCCTACGAGCAGTACTTC	CASSFSSAYEQYF
17	TRBV18	-	TRBJ2-6	-	TGTGCCAGCTCACCACCCCGGGGGTTCTCTGGGGCCAACGTCCTGACTTTC	CASSPPRGFSGANVLTF
13	TRBV12-3/TRBV12-4	-	TRBJ1-2	-	TGTGCCACTTTAGGTGGGGGGATCGATGGCTACACCTTC	CATLGGGIDGYTF
13	TRBV5-4	TRBD1	TRBJ2-1	-	TGTGCCAGCAGCCTTGACAGGGATGGCGAGCAGTTCTTC	CASSLDRDGEQFF
14	TRBV18	TRBD1	TRBJ2-3	-	TGTGCCAGCCTAAACACAGGGGCCACAGATACGCAGTATTTT	CASLNTGATDTQYF
16	TRBV10-1	TRBD2	TRBJ2-1	-	TGCGCCACGGACACTAGCGGGAGGAGATTAGTGAATGAGCAGTTCTTC	CATDTSGRRLVNEQFF
16	TRBV6-6	-	TRBJ1-5	-	TGTGCCAGCAGTTACTCGATCACACTGCGGGGTCAGCCCCAGCATTTT	CASSYSITLRGQPQHF
15	TRBV7-2	-	TRBJ1-6	once	TGTGCCAGCAGCTTAGGGACAGCCACTAATTCACCCCTCCACTTT	CASSLGTATNSPLHF
16	TRBV11-1	TRBD2	TRBJ2-5	-	TGTGCCAGCAGCTTGTCTAGCGGGGGGGCAACGGAGACCCAGTACTTC	CASSLSSGGATETQYF
13	TRBV2	-	TRBJ2-5	few	TGTGCCAGCAGTGAAGGACAGGTAGAGACCCAGTACTTC	CASSEGQVETQYF
15	TRBV6-2/TRBV6-3	-	TRBJ2-5	few	TGTGCCAGCAGTTACTTAACCGGGAGCCAAGAGACCCAGTACTTC	CASSYLTGSQETQYF
13	TRBV2	TRBD2	TRBJ2-1	-	TGTGCCAGCGGCGGGAGCTCCTACAATGAGCAGTTCTTC	CASGGSSYNEQFF
13	TRBV18	-	TRBJ1-2	-	TGTGCCAGCTCACCAGGCAATGACTATGGCTACACCTTC	CASSPGNDYGYTF
14	TRBV5-1	-	TRBJ2-3	-	TGCGCCAGCAGATTAGATCGCCCTGCAGATACGCAGTATTTT	CASRLDRPADTQYF
13	TRBV3-1/TRBV3-2	TRBD2	TRBJ2-5	-	TGTGCCAGCAGGTTTCTAGCGGAAGAGACCCAGTACTTC	CASRFLAEETQYF
16	TRBV19	TRBD1	TRBJ1-2	-	TGTGCCAGTAGTATAGCTGGACAGGGATCCAACTATGGCTACACCTTC	CASSIAGQGSNYGYTF
14	TRBV14	-	TRBJ2-2	once	TGTGCCAGCAGCCTCGGGGACTGGGGCGGGGAGCTGTTTTTT	CASSLGDWGGELFF
17	TRBV7-6	TRBD2	TRBJ2-1	once	TGTGCCAGCAGCCCGAGCCTACTAGCGACCTCCTACAATGAGCAGTTCTTC	CASSPSLLATSYNEQFF
14	TRBV19	-	TRBJ1-5	-	TGTGCCAGTCTGCCTGTTGCGGGTTATCAGCCCCAGCATTTT	CASLPVAGYQPQHF
13	TRBV7-2	-	TRBJ1-2	-	TGTGCCAGCAGCACTTCCGAGGCTAATGGCTACACCTTC	CASSTSEANGYTF
13	TRBV15	-	TRBJ2-7	-	TGTGCCACGGGCCGGGACTTAGGCCACGAGCAGTACTTC	CATGRDLGHEQYF
14	TRBV7-2	-	TRBJ2-5	-	TGTGCCAGCTCCTTAAATGGTCAGGAAGAGACCCAGTACTTC	CASSLNGQEETQYF